This T cell receptor (beta chain) was retrieved from a study of blood T cell repertoires in COVID-19. Study-wide background: Spain, Italy and the United States supplied samples that represented acute and convalescent COVID-19. The cDNA or gDNA used as material had been derived from T cells, B-cell-depleted T cells, or PBMCs.

This clone was picked up a small number of times. V was shortened by 3 bases and J by 10 bases, with 16 bases between the two germline ends. The CDR3 is 15 residues long. The V gene's germline CDR1 is MDHEN and CDR2 SYDVKM. Authors' processing steps: For nucleated cells, counts were estimated from reference gene primer amplification. Produced via immunoSEQ multiplex PCR; TCRdb's table is partial and in-frame only. V and J calls and clone size are copied from that table; D and trimming were computed from the DNA. The table shows tens of thousands of clones, with 65% to 90% occurring only once. The receptor comes from a human donor in a cohort sampled during active COVID-19. Specimen: peripheral blood. This chain connects TRBV28 to TRBJ1-6, with a weak D call TRBD1 (5 bases). The CDR3 sequence: CASSFNGGRGSPLHF. The CDR3 nucleotides read TGTGCCAGCAGTTTCAACGGGGGAAGGGGCTCACCCCTCCACTTT.